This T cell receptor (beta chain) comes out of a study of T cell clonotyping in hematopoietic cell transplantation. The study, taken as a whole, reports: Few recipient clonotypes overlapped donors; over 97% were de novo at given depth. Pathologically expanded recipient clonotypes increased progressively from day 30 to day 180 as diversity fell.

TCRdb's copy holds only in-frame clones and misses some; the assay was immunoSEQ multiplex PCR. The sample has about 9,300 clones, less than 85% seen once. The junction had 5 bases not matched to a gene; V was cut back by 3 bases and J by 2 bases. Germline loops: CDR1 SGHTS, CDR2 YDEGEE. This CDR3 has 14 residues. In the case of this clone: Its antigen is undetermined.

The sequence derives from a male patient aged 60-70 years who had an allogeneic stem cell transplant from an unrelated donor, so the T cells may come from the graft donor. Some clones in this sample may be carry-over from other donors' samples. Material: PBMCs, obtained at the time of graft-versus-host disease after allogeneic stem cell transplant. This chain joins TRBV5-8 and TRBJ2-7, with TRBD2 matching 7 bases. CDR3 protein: CASSWEGGPYEQYF. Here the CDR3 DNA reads TGTGCCAGCAGCTGGGAGGGAGGCCCCTACGAGCAGTACTTC.